Below, 7 T cell receptor beta chains from the same sample are listed, as sequenced in a study of Ad26.COV2.S vaccination and SARS-CoV-2 variants. Profiled with immunoSEQ multiplex PCR; TCRdb holds only in-frame clones, not every one. The sample has a few hundred thousand clones, around nine tenths seen once. Treatment indicated: 19 received Ad26.COV2.S at low or high dose, single or two shots; about 5 received placebo; per-sample allocation not given. The investigators took samples on day 63 after the first vaccine or placebo injection. The sequencing here drew on peripheral blood, taken in a trial of Ad26.COV2.S vaccine versus placebo. These receptors originate from a person between 18 and 60 years old who received the Ad26.COV2.S COVID-19 vaccine or a placebo.

The CDR3 reads CASSSAWHTVNNEQFF. CDR3 nucleotide sequence: TGTGCCAGCAGCTCCGCGTGGCACACCGTTAACAATGAGCAGTTCTTC. The chain recombines TRBV7-2 with TRBJ2-1; D is unclear. From germline, CDR1 is SGHTA and CDR2 FQGNSA. This CDR3 is built from 16 residues. Between the trimmed V and J ends, which lost 4 bases and 5 bases, there was a span of 18 bases. Full variable domain (remainder filled in from reference TRBV7-2 and TRBJ2-1): GAGVSQSPSNKVTEKGKDVELRCDPISGHTALYWYRQSLGQGLEFLIYFQGNSAPDKSGLPSDRFSAERTGGSVSTLTIQRTQQEDSAVYLCASSSAWHTVNNEQFFGPGTRLTVL.

The chain couples TRBV10-3 to TRBJ2-4, with TRBD1 matching over 8 bases. V dropped 3 bases and J dropped 8; count of bases not matched to a gene: 6. The CDR3 is 14 amino acids. Germline values: CDR1 ENHRY, CDR2 SYGVKD. CDR3 protein: CAISEAGGADIQYF. The CDR3 nucleotides are TGTGCCATCAGTGAAGCAGGGGGCGCAGACATTCAGTACTTC.

The chain carries TRBV6-6 and TRBJ2-7; D possibly corresponds to TRBD1 (5 bases). Germline CDR1 is MNHNY and CDR2 is SVGAGI (reference sequence). The CDR3 sequence is 14 residues long. The V end was cut by 2 bases, the J end by 3 bases, with 11 bases between. CDR3 sequence reads: CASSYTQGFYEQYF. The CDR3 nucleotides read TGTGCCAGCAGTTACACGCAGGGATTCTACGAGCAGTACTTC.

The genes are TRBV16 and TRBJ2-2; D call uncertain. There are 18 residues in the CDR3. The germline V gene has CDR1 KGHSY and CDR2 FQNENV. V lost 0 bases and J 0 bases, leaving 14 bases between the germline ends. CDR3 sequence (DNA): TGTGCCAGCAGCCAATCCCTTATTGGCAGAGCGAACACCGGGGAGCTGTTTTTT. Translation: CASSQSLIGRANTGELFF.

The chain employs TRBV7-8 and TRBJ2-7, with 7 bases aligning to TRBD2. Germline V gives CDR1 SGHVS, CDR2 FQNEAQ. The CDR3 totals 13 residues. V dropped 5 bases and J dropped 5; count of bases not matched to a gene: 6. The CDR3 region has the DNA TGTGCCAGCAGCCCCCTAGCGGAAAACGAGCAGTACTTC. This codes for CASSPLAENEQYF.

This chain uses TRBV9 with TRBJ2-7, with 7 nucleotides matching TRBD1. Germline V CDR1 and CDR2: SGDLS, YYNGEE. CDR3 length equals 17 residues. V gave up 2 bases and J gave up 4 bases; unmatched junction bases: 15. The CDR3 DNA sequence: TGTGCCAGCAGCGTGACCGCCACTCCGGGACAGTTGTACGAGCAGTACTTC. It is translated as CASSVTATPGQLYEQYF.

The genes are TRBV4-1 and TRBJ1-5, with D hard to call. The CDR3 is 15 residues long. V dropped 2 bases and J dropped 5 bases, with 13 bases sitting between them. CDR1 is MGHRA, CDR2 YSYEKL, per germline. DNA for the CDR3: TGCGCCAGCAGCCAACCTGCCGGAGACGATCAGCCCCAGCATTTT. Translated, it gives CASSQPAGDDQPQHF.